The 32 T cell receptor beta chains below all came from one sample that was sequenced in a study of Tregs in tolerant kidney transplant recipients (dated by TCRdb to about 2019). The time point label, as the study defines it: blood sample drawn before combined kidney and bone marrow transplant. Receptor libraries were prepared by the immunoSEQ multiplex PCR assay. TCRdb re-hosts the immuneACCESS table, in-frame sequences only. Its copies lack some clones; in the studies checked, an unresolved V gene accounts for under half of them, and the cause for the rest is not known. Recorded for this sample are around 70,000 clones; roughly 92% of them occurred a single time. The ten largest clonotypes hold approximately 11% of the sample. The input for sequencing was CD8+ T cells from blood, taken before the transplant. These receptors all stem from a human donor who received a combined kidney and bone marrow transplant.

This CDR3 is CASSYYNEQFF. The CDR3 DNA is TGTGCCAGCAGCTACTACAATGAGCAGTTCTTC. This chain joins TRBV28 and TRBJ2-1, with D hard to call. CDR1 is MDHEN and CDR2 is SYDVKM in the germline V gene. CDR3 size: 11 residues. The V end lost 6 bases, the J end lost 3 bases, and 3 bases lay between the germline ends.

V is TRBV4-2 and J is TRBJ1-1; D gene uncertain. V lost 5 bases, J lost 0 bases, and 16 bases lay in between. The CDR3 has 16 amino acids. Germline V gene data show CDR1 as LGHNA and CDR2 as YNFKEQ. CDR3 DNA: TGTGCCAGCAGCTTCCTAAAGCAGGATATGAACACTGAAGCTTTCTTT. Translated, it gives CASSFLKQDMNTEAFF.

This clone was seen once. The DNA of the CDR3 is TGTGCCAGCAGTTACTCGAAGACTAGAAACACAGATACGCAGTATTTT. It specifies CASSYSKTRNTDTQYF. This chain joins TRBV6-5 and TRBJ2-3, with TRBD2 as a possible D gene (6 bases). Germline V lookup: CDR1 MNHEY, CDR2 SVGAGI. This CDR3 region has 16 residues. The V end lost 0 bases, the J end lost 2 bases, and 12 bases lay between the germline ends.

This sequence joins TRBV7-7 and TRBJ2-2, with no clear D. The CDR3 consists of 13 residues. V dropped 5 bases and J dropped 7 bases, with 11 bases sitting between them. Germline CDR1 reads SSHAT; CDR2 reads FNYEAQ (reference sequence). CDR3 in DNA: TGTGCCAGCAGCCCGACGGGTAACGGGGAGCTGTTTTTT. Translated, it gives CASSPTGNGELFF.

The chain couples TRBV9 to TRBJ2-7, with a weak D call TRBD1 (5 bases). This CDR3 spans 15 amino acids. Germline CDR1 SGDLS, CDR2 YYNGEE. V lost 0 bases and J lost 2, with 12 bases in between. The CDR3 spells CASSVGQGTTYEQYF. The CDR3 DNA sequence: TGTGCCAGCAGCGTAGGCCAGGGAACGACCTACGAGCAGTACTTC.

Here the CDR3 DNA reads TGCGCCAGCAGCCAAGCCGGCGAGCAGTACTTC. It translates to CASSQAGEQYF. The genes are TRBV4-1 and TRBJ2-7; D unclear. Per germline, CDR1 MGHRA and CDR2 YSYEKL. The CDR3 loop spans 11 amino acids. The V end lost 1 base, the J end lost 6 bases, and 4 bases lay between the germline ends.

The V gene is TRBV4-1, the J gene TRBJ1-1, with D perhaps matching TRBD1 (5 bases). The CDR3 has 17 amino acids. Germline loops: CDR1 MGHRA, CDR2 YSYEKL. V gave up 0 bases and J gave up 7 bases, with 21 bases separating them. Here the CDR3 reads CASSQEGDRWGFGEAFF. For the CDR3, the DNA is TGCGCCAGCAGCCAAGAAGGAGACAGATGGGGATTCGGTGAAGCTTTCTTT.

This clone was observed a single time. The chain links TRBV13 to TRBJ2-1; 8 nucleotides line up with TRBD2. V trimming: 0 bases; J trimming: 5 bases; junction bases outside the gene matches: 9. This CDR3 is built from 17 residues. The germline V gene encodes CDR1 PRHDT and CDR2 FYEKMQ (reference sequence). DNA of the CDR3: TGTGCCAGCAGCTTAGGGCCCAATAGCGGGAAAAACAATGAGCAGTTCTTC. It codes for CASSLGPNSGKNNEQFF.

This clone was detected once. V is TRBV4-3 and J is TRBJ2-5, with 7 bases matching TRBD2. The CDR3 contains 15 residues. Germline V gene sequence: CDR1 LGHNA, CDR2 YSLEER. The V and J ends lost 3 bases and 4 bases, in that order; junction bases with no gene match: 8. CDR3 nucleotides: TGCGCCAGCAGCCAGGCCTTGGGGAGGGGAGAGACCCAGTACTTC. The encoded protein is CASSQALGRGETQYF.

In its sample, this clone is medium-sized. This sequence joins TRBV7-2 and TRBJ2-1, with D maybe TRBD2 (6 bases). Germline V gene data show CDR1 as SGHTA and CDR2 as FQGNSA. The CDR3 contains 12 residues. V gave up 1 base and J gave up 9 bases, with 7 bases separating them. The CDR3 is CASSLVGGEQFF. CDR3 nucleotide sequence: TGTGCCAGCAGCTTAGTGGGGGGTGAGCAGTTCTTC.

The V gene is TRBV6-9, the J gene TRBJ2-6; 10 bases agree with TRBD1. J lost 1 base, V lost 4 bases, and 13 bases had no gene match. The CDR3 has 20 amino acids. Germline V gene sequence: CDR1 MNHGY, CDR2 SVAAGI. CDR3 bases: TGTGCCAGCAGTTTTTATTCTGGGACAGGGGATGAATCTGGGGCCAACGTCCTGACTTTC. Protein product: CASSFYSGTGDESGANVLTF.

Notes on this clone: This sample includes further DNA sequences coding for the same CDR3. The V gene is TRBV11-3, the J gene TRBJ1-6; the match to TRBD1 covers 9 bases. The junction had 11 bases not matched to a gene; V was cut back by 3 bases and J by 2 bases. The CDR3 loop spans 19 amino acids. CDR1 and CDR2 (germline): SGHNT, YENEEA. CDR3 region: CASSFTGTGKRAYNSPLHF. CDR3 nucleotide sequence: TGTGCCAGCAGCTTTACCGGGACAGGGAAGAGGGCCTATAATTCACCCCTCCACTTT.

Turning to this clone: The same CDR3 can be traced to other DNA sequences in this sample. CDR3 DNA: TGCGCCAGCAGTGGAAGCTTCGTACGGGGGGACTATCGTTACCCCTATAATTCACCCCTCCACTTT. The encoded protein is CASSGSFVRGDYRYPYNSPLHF. This rearrangement joins TRBV10-1 to TRBJ1-6, with a tentative D call TRBD1 (5 bases). This CDR3 has 22 residues. The ends were cut back, 4 bases at V and 2 bases at J, with 30 bases in the middle. The germline gives CDR1 WNHNN, CDR2 SYGVQD (reference sequence).

The rearrangement uses TRBV6-5 and TRBJ2-3, with 8 bases matching TRBD1. CDR1 and CDR2 from the germline V gene are MNHEY and SVGAGI. After removal of 4 bases from V and 2 bases from J, the junction contained 5 bases not matched to a gene. The CDR3 consists of 15 residues. The CDR3: CASSSGTGHTDTQYF. The CDR3 nucleotides are TGTGCCAGCAGTTCCGGGACAGGCCACACAGATACGCAGTATTTT.

The chain is built from TRBV16 and TRBJ2-7; the D gene is possibly TRBD1 (5 bases). Germline V gives CDR1 KGHSY, CDR2 FQNENV. This CDR3 has 13 amino acids. Trimming shortened V by 4 bases and J by 3 bases, and 10 bases separated the two germline ends. In nucleotides, the CDR3 is TGTGCCAGCAGCCCCGCAGGGTTCTACGAGCAGTACTTC. Its translation: CASSPAGFYEQYF.

The chain is built from TRBV6-4 and TRBJ2-1, with 9 bases that match TRBD2. Germline assignment: CDR1 MRHNA and CDR2 SNTAGT. Germline trimming cut 2 bases from V and 7 bases from J; bases unmatched to any gene: 15. This CDR3 comprises 18 residues. The CDR3 spells CASSDRQELAGWVNEQFF. For the CDR3, the DNA is TGTGCCAGCAGTGACCGTCAGGAACTAGCGGGTTGGGTTAATGAGCAGTTCTTC.

The genes are TRBV29-1 and TRBJ2-2; D call uncertain. V was clipped by 4 bases and J by 3 bases, with 12 bases between them. Germline lookup yields CDR1 SQVTM and CDR2 ANQGSEA. CDR3 size: 14 residues. The chain's CDR3 is CSVVWSEYTGELFF. In DNA form, the CDR3 reads TGCAGCGTTGTTTGGAGCGAATACACCGGGGAGCTGTTTTTT.

The V and J genes are TRBV27 and TRBJ1-1; tentatively, D is TRBD1 (6 bases). Germline CDR1 and CDR2: MNHEY and SMNVEV (reference sequence). The CDR3 totals 13 residues. V was trimmed by 9 bases and J by 0 bases, leaving 11 bases between them. CDR3 nucleotides: TGTGCCAGTCTACAGGGTTTGAACACTGAAGCTTTCTTT. This translates into CASLQGLNTEAFF.

V is TRBV7-9 and J is TRBJ2-7, with a weak D call TRBD2 (6 bases). There are 13 residues in the CDR3. The V end lost 5 bases, the J end lost 9 bases, and 17 bases lay between the germline ends. Germline V gene sequence: CDR1 SEHNR, CDR2 FQNEAQ (reference sequence). The CDR3: CASSPRDFIVQYF. DNA for the CDR3: TGTGCCAGCAGCCCACGGGACTTCATAGTGCAGTACTTC. The full variable domain, in which reference TRBV7-9 and TRBJ2-7 provide the parts outside the CDR3, is DTGVSQNPRHKITKRGQNVTFRCDPISEHNRLYWYRQTLGQGPEFLTYFQNEAQLEKSRLLSDRFSAERPKGSFSTLEIQRTEQGDSAMYLCASSPRDFIVQYFGPGTRLTVT.

This sequence joins TRBV30 and TRBJ2-7, with 8 positions matching TRBD1. The germline V gene has CDR1 GTSNPN and CDR2 SVGIG (reference sequence). The V and J ends lost 5 bases and 4 bases, in that order; junction bases with no gene match: 4. This CDR3 region has 12 residues. The CDR3 here is CAWGQGGYEQYF. In DNA, the CDR3 is TGTGCCTGGGGACAGGGTGGTTACGAGCAGTACTTC. Together with reference TRBV30 and TRBJ2-7, the CDR3 gives the full variable domain: SQTIHQWPATLVQPVGSPLSLECTVEGTSNPNLYWYRQAAGRGLQLLFYSVGIGQISSEVPQNLSASRPQDRQFILSSKKLLLSDSGFYLCAWGQGGYEQYFGPGTRLTVT.

This chain links TRBV9 with TRBJ2-7, with TRBD1 matching 8 bases. Germline CDR1 SGDLS, CDR2 YYNGEE. The CDR3 spans 14 residues. With 4 bases clipped from V and 7 bases from J, the junction kept 10 bases outside the gene matches. For the CDR3, the DNA is TGTGCCAGCAGCCCCGGACAGGGAAAGAGTGAGCAGTACTTC. The encoded protein is CASSPGQGKSEQYF. Together with reference TRBV9 and TRBJ2-7, the CDR3 gives the full variable domain: DSGVTQTPKHLITATGQRVTLRCSPRSGDLSVYWYQQSLDQGLQFLIQYYNGEERAKGNILERFSAQQFPDLHSELNLSSLELGDSALYFCASSPGQGKSEQYFGPGTRLTVT.

This sequence joins TRBV18 and TRBJ1-2; 10 bases align to TRBD1. Looked up from germline, CDR1 is KGHSH and CDR2 is LQKENI. The CDR3 length is 13 residues. Trimming took 5 bases from V and 7 from J; bases not matched to a gene: 4. CDR3 bases: TGTGCCAGCTCAGCGACAGGGGGCAGTGGCTACACCTTC. It translates to CASSATGGSGYTF.

The chain recombines TRBV7-9 with TRBJ2-7; TRBD2 matches 10 bases. CDR1 and CDR2 (germline): SEHNR, FQNEAQ (reference sequence). The V and J ends lost 1 base and 8 bases, in that order; junction bases with no gene match: 8. The CDR3 has 15 residues. CDR3 in amino acids: CASSLVSLAGVKQYF. In nucleotides, the CDR3 is TGTGCCAGCAGCTTAGTCTCCCTAGCGGGAGTAAAGCAGTACTTC.

The CDR3 region has the DNA TGTGCCAGCAGCGAACCGGTTTGGGACAGCAACTATGGCTACACCTTC. The encoded protein is CASSEPVWDSNYGYTF. This rearrangement joins TRBV9 to TRBJ1-2, with 7 bases aligning to TRBD1. CDR3 size: 16 residues. V lost 3 bases and J lost 2; bases outside the gene matches: 10. Germline assignment: CDR1 SGDLS and CDR2 YYNGEE. Full variable domain (remainder filled in from reference TRBV9 and TRBJ1-2): DSGVTQTPKHLITATGQRVTLRCSPRSGDLSVYWYQQSLDQGLQFLIQYYNGEERAKGNILERFSAQQFPDLHSELNLSSLELGDSALYFCASSEPVWDSNYGYTFGSGTRLTVV.

Turning to this clone: This specimen includes other DNA sequences encoding the same CDR3. The chain carries TRBV27 and TRBJ2-7, with 7 bases aligning to TRBD1. Per the germline V gene, CDR1 is MNHEY and CDR2 is SMNVEV (reference sequence). Trimming at V came to 4 bases and at J to 1 base, leaving 4 bases not matched to a gene. The CDR3 contains 14 residues. DNA of the CDR3: TGTGCCAGCAGTTGGACAGGACAATCCTACGAGCAGTACTTC. Amino acids: CASSWTGQSYEQYF.

V gene TRBV30 combines with J gene TRBJ1-1; D might be TRBD1 (5 bases). The CDR3 has 12 amino acids. The V gene lost 2 bases and the J gene lost 5 bases, with 9 bases spanning the gap. Germline CDR1 reads GTSNPN; CDR2 reads SVGIG (reference sequence). Here the CDR3 reads CAWSTGFTEAFF. The DNA for the CDR3 is TGTGCCTGGAGTACAGGTTTTACTGAAGCTTTCTTT.

This clone was seen a single time. The chain joins TRBV13 to TRBJ2-7; 9 nucleotides match TRBD1. V lost 7 bases to trimming and J lost 2 bases; unmatched junction nucleotides: 6. The CDR3 runs to 14 residues. From germline, CDR1 is PRHDT and CDR2 FYEKMQ (reference sequence). CDR3 protein: CASTRRDRAYEQYF. As DNA, the CDR3 is TGTGCCAGCACTCGCCGGGACAGGGCCTACGAGCAGTACTTC.

The V and J genes are TRBV4-3 and TRBJ2-1; TRBD2 matches at 8 bases. V lost 5 bases to trimming and J lost 5 bases; unmatched junction nucleotides: 2. Germline V gives CDR1 LGHNA, CDR2 YSLEER. The CDR3 has 13 residues. The chain's CDR3 is CASSSGGNNEQFF. In nucleotides, the CDR3 is TGCGCCAGCAGCTCGGGGGGGAACAATGAGCAGTTCTTC.

The chain couples TRBV2 to TRBJ2-5; TRBD2 might be the D (5 bases). The DNA end is more similar to TRBJ2-7, so the J call may be wrong. This CDR3 contains 15 residues. CDR1 is SNHLY and CDR2 is FYNNEI in the germline V gene. The CDR3 protein is CASSELAFDSYEQYF. CDR3 nucleotides: TGTGCCAGCAGTGAACTAGCCTTCGACTCCTACGAGCAGTACTTC.

The rearrangement links TRBV5-1 to TRBJ1-1; D might be TRBD1 (5 bases). The V and J ends lost 0 bases and 7 bases respectively, with 16 bases between them. This CDR3 is 15 amino acids long. The germline gives CDR1 SGHRS, CDR2 YFSETQ. The CDR3 bases are TGCGCCAGCAGCTTGGTAGATAGGGGTAGAGGTGAAGCTTTCTTT. As protein: CASSLVDRGRGEAFF.

The gene calls are TRBV19 and TRBJ2-7; 7 bases are shared with TRBD1. The length of the CDR3 is 15 residues. V lost 5 bases, J lost 2 bases, and 9 bases stayed unmatched. Germline V gene data show CDR1 as LNHDA and CDR2 as SQIVND (reference sequence). The CDR3 is CASSLSGGETYEQYF. The CDR3 region has the DNA TGTGCCAGTAGTCTTTCAGGGGGTGAGACCTACGAGCAGTACTTC.

V gene TRBV18 combines with J gene TRBJ2-6; the match to TRBD1 covers 7 bases. The CDR3 is 18 amino acids. J was trimmed by 0 bases and V by 6 bases; bases with no gene match: 11. Germline CDR1 and CDR2: KGHSH and LQKENI. Here the CDR3 reads CASSSIGDSLSGANVLTF. CDR3 DNA sequence: TGTGCCAGCTCGTCCATAGGGGACAGCCTCTCTGGGGCCAACGTCCTGACTTTC.